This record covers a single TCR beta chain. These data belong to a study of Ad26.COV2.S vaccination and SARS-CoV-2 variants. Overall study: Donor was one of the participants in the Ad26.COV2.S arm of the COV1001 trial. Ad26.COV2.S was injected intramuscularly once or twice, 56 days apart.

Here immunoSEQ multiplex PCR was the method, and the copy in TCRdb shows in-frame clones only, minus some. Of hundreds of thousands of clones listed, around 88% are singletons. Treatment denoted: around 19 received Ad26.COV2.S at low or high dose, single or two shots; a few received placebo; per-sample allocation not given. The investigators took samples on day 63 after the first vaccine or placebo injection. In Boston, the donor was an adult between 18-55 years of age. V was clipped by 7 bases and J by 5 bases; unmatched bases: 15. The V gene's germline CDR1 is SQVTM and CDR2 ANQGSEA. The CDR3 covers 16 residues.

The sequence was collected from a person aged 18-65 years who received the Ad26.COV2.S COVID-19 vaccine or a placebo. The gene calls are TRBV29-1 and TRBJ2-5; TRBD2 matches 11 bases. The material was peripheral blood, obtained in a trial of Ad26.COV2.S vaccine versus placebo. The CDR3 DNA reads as TGCAGCGCGGGACAACCGGATAGCGGGGGGGTCGAGACCCAGTACTTC. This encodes CSAGQPDSGGVETQYF.